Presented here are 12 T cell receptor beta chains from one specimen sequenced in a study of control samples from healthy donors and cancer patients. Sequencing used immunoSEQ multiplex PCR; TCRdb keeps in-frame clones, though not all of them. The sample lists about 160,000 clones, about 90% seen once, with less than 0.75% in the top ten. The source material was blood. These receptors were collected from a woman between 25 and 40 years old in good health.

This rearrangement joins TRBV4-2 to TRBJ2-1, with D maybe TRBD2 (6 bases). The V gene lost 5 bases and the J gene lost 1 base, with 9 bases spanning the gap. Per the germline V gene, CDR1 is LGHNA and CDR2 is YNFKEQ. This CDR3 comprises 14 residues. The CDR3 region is CASSWGESYNEQFF. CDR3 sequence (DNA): TGTGCCAGCAGCTGGGGGGAGTCCTACAATGAGCAGTTCTTC.

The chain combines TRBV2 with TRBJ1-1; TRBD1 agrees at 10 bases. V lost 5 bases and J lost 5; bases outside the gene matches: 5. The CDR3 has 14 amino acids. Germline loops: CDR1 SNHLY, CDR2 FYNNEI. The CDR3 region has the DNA TGTGCCAGCAGTTCGGACAGGGGGAAAACTGAAGCTTTCTTT. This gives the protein CASSSDRGKTEAFF.

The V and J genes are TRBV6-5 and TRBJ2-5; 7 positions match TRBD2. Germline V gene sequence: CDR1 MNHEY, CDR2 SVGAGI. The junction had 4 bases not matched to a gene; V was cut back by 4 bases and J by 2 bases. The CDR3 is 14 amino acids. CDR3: CASSSLAVQETQYF. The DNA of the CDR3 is TGTGCCAGCAGTTCTCTAGCGGTACAAGAGACCCAGTACTTC.

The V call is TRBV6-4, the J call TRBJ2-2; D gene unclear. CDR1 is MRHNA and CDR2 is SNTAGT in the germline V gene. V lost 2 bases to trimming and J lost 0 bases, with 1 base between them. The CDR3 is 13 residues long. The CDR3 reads CASSDTNTGELFF. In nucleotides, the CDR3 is TGTGCCAGCAGTGACACGAACACCGGGGAGCTGTTTTTT.

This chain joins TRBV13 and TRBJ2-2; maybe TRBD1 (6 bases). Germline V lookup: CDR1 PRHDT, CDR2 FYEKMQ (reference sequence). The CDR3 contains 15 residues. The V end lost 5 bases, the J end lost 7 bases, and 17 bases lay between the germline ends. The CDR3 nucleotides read TGTGCCAGCAGCGCCAGGGGAATAGCGATCGGGGAGCTGTTTTTT. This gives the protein CASSARGIAIGELFF.

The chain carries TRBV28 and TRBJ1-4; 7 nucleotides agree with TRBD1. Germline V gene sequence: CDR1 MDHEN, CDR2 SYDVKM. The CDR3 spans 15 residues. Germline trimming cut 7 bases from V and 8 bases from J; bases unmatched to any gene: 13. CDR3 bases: TGTGCCAGCACTTCCACTGACAGGGACATAGAAAAACTGTTTTTT. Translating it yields CASTSTDRDIEKLFF.

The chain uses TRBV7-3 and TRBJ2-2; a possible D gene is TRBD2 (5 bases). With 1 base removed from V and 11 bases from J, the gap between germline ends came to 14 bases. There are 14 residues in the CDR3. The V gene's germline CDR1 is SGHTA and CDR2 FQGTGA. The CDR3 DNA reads TGTGCCAGCAGCTTAAGAGGGTTCAGATCCGAGCTGTTTTTT. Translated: CASSLRGFRSELFF.

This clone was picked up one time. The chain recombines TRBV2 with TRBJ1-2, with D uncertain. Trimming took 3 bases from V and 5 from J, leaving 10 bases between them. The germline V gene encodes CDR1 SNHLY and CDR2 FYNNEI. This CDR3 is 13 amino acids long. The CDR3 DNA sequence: TGTGCCAGCAGTGATGGAGGGCTGTATGGCTACACCTTC. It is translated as CASSDGGLYGYTF.

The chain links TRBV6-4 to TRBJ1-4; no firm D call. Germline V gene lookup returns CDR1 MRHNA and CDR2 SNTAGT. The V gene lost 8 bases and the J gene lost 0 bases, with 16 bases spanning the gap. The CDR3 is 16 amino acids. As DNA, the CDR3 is TGTGCCAGCCGCTGGGCGGGAGAGGCAACTAATGAAAAACTGTTTTTT. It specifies CASRWAGEATNEKLFF.

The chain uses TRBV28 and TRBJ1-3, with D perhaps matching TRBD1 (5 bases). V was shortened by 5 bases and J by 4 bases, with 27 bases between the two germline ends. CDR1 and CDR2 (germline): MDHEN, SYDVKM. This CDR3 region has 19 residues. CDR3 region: CASSSRTSPPFGGGNTIYF. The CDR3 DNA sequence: TGTGCCAGCAGTAGCCGGACAAGCCCCCCCTTCGGTGGAGGAAACACCATATATTTT.

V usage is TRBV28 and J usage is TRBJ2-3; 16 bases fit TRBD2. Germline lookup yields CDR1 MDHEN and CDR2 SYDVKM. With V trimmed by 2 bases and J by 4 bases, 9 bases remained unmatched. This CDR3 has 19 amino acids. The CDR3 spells CASSLGAGTSGRAPDTQYF. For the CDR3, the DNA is TGTGCCAGCAGTTTAGGAGCCGGGACTAGCGGGAGGGCCCCAGATACGCAGTATTTT.

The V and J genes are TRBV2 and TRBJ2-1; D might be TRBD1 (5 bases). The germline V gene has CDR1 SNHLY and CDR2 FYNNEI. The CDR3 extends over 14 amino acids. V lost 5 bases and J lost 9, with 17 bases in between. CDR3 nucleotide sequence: TGTGCCAGCAGTTTAGAAGGTGGGGCCGCTGAGCAGTTCTTC. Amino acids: CASSLEGGAAEQFF. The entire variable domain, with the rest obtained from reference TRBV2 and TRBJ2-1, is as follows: EPEVTQTPSHQVTQMGQEVILRCVPISNHLYFYWYRQILGQKVEFLVSFYNNEISEKSEIFDDQFSVERPDGSNFTLKIRSTKLEDSAMYFCASSLEGGAAEQFFGPGTRLTVL.